A selection of T cell receptor beta chains follows, all from one sample in a study of preoperative IRX-2 immunotherapy in early breast cancer. TCRdb keeps only in-frame clones here, not all; method: immunoSEQ multiplex PCR. The sample consists of over 35,000 clones, roughly 95% of them appearing once. The sample here was tumor tissue, taken after IRX-2 immunotherapy. The receptors shown here come from a human donor with breast cancer. Both conserved end residues are part of each CDR3. A D gene is named only where the DNA matches it firmly. Rows may omit the clone size; those that give it use once, few, many or a size class.

TRBV5-4	TRBJ2-3	once	.	CASSSARDSRGADTQYF	TGTGCCAGCAGCTCCGCCCGGGACTCTAGGGGCGCAGATACGCAGTATTTT
TRBV7-9	TRBJ1-1	.	.	CASSLDRAEAFF	TGTGCCAGCAGCTTAGACAGGGCTGAAGCTTTCTTT
TRBV14	TRBJ2-2	.	TRBD1	CASSPYRGRTGELFF	TGTGCCAGCAGCCCGTACAGGGGGCGAACCGGGGAGCTGTTTTTT
TRBV5-6	TRBJ2-2	.	TRBD1	CASTRGQGKSGELFF	TGTGCCAGCACCCGCGGACAGGGGAAGTCCGGGGAGCTGTTTTTT
TRBV7-2	TRBJ2-7	.	TRBD1	CASSFRGRGTNEQYF	TGTGCCAGCAGCTTTCGGGGCAGGGGGACAAACGAGCAGTACTTC
TRBV30	TRBJ2-3	.	.	CAWTTGSTDTQYF	TGTGCCTGGACGACAGGTAGCACAGATACGCAGTATTTT
TRBV7-3	TRBJ2-7	.	.	CASSSYDGRPYEQYF	TGTGCCAGCAGCTCCTATGACGGACGACCCTACGAGCAGTACTTC
TRBV9	TRBJ1-1	.	.	CASSVADDTEAFF	TGTGCCAGCAGCGTAGCGGACGACACTGAAGCTTTCTTT
TRBV5-4	TRBJ2-3	.	.	CASSLVPPRDTQYF	TGTGCCAGCAGCTTGGTCCCCCCCCGGGATACGCAGTATTTT
TRBV5-4	TRBJ2-3	.	.	CASSFNPSSTDTQYF	TGTGCCAGCAGCTTTAATCCCTCGAGTACAGATACGCAGTATTTT
TRBV10-2	TRBJ2-3	.	TRBD2	CASTPSGGADTQYF	TGCGCCAGCACGCCGTCGGGAGGGGCAGATACGCAGTATTTT
TRBV7-2	TRBJ2-1	.	TRBD2	CASSLDLAGGYNEQFF	TGTGCCAGCAGCTTAGATCTTGCGGGGGGCTACAATGAGCAGTTCTTC
TRBV29-1	TRBJ2-1	once	.	CSVATSSYNEQFF	TGCAGCGTTGCCACGAGCTCCTACAATGAGCAGTTCTTC
TRBV5-1	TRBJ1-1	.	TRBD1	CASSSLPGQGTEAFF	TGCGCCAGCAGTTCTCTCCCGGGACAGGGAACTGAAGCTTTCTTT
TRBV19	TRBJ2-5	.	TRBD1	CASSRDRKGQETQYF	TGTGCCAGTAGTAGGGACAGGAAGGGGCAAGAGACCCAGTACTTC
TRBV7-2	TRBJ2-2	once	.	CASSLAPGRRTGELFF	TGTGCCAGCAGCTTAGCCCCCGGGCGACGCACCGGGGAGCTGTTTTTT
TRBV10-3	TRBJ1-1	.	.	CAISDYRESTEAFF	TGTGCCATCAGTGACTACAGGGAATCCACTGAAGCTTTCTTT
TRBV19	TRBJ1-5	.	TRBD1	CASSIRDRHQPQHF	TGTGCCAGTAGTATCAGGGACAGGCATCAGCCCCAGCATTTT
TRBV30	TRBJ1-1	.	.	CAWSRVRGSAEAFF	TGTGCCTGGAGTCGGGTGCGGGGGAGCGCTGAAGCTTTCTTT
TRBV7-8	TRBJ1-4	once	.	CASSQDSRDEKLFF	TGTGCCAGCAGCCAGGACAGTAGGGATGAAAAACTGTTTTTT
TRBV11-2	TRBJ1-2	.	.	CASSQAGVANYGYTF	TGTGCCAGCAGTCAGGCGGGGGTAGCTAACTATGGCTACACCTTC
TRBV5-1	TRBJ1-6	few	TRBD1	CASSFGTVNSPLHF	TGCGCCAGCAGCTTTGGGACAGTTAATTCACCCCTCCACTTT
TRBV29-1	TRBJ1-1	.	.	CSVGGKNTEAFF	TGCAGCGTTGGCGGGAAGAACACTGAAGCTTTCTTT
TRBV4-1	TRBJ1-5	.	.	CASSQGGTLPGGYQPQHF	TGCGCCAGCAGCCAAGGCGGGACGTTACCAGGCGGGTATCAGCCCCAGCATTTT
TRBV7-9	TRBJ2-3	.	TRBD1	CASGTGALDTQYF	TGTGCAAGCGGGACAGGGGCCCTGGATACGCAGTATTTT
TRBV7-2	TRBJ2-1	few	TRBD2	CASSSRHTSDEQFF	TGTGCCAGCAGCTCCCGCCACACTAGCGATGAGCAGTTCTTC
TRBV28	TRBJ2-1	.	TRBD2	CASRSGDPHNEQFF	TGTGCCAGCCGTAGCGGGGATCCGCACAATGAGCAGTTCTTC
TRBV18	TRBJ1-4	once	.	CASSPPGPNEKLFF	TGTGCCAGCTCACCCCCTGGCCCCAATGAAAAACTGTTTTTT
TRBV5-1	TRBJ2-5	.	.	CASSTQETQYF	TGCGCCAGCAGCACCCAAGAGACCCAGTACTTC
TRBV29-1	TRBJ1-2	.	TRBD1	CSVGQGYGYTF	TGCAGCGTTGGACAGGGGTATGGCTACACCTTC
TRBV19	TRBJ2-3	.	.	CASRTLTQYF	TGTGCCAGTAGGACTCTTACGCAGTATTTT
TRBV5-1	TRBJ2-3	.	TRBD2	CASSPGGSVTDTQYF	TGCGCCAGCAGTCCCGGGGGGTCTGTGACAGATACGCAGTATTTT
TRBV4-1	TRBJ1-6	.	.	CASSQEPVTGGYNSPLHF	TGCGCCAGCAGCCAAGAACCCGTGACAGGAGGTTATAATTCACCCCTCCACTTT
TRBV7-3	TRBJ1-4	.	.	CASSPPPGSWEKLFF	TGTGCCAGCAGCCCTCCCCCCGGATCTTGGGAAAAACTGTTTTTT
TRBV6-1	TRBJ2-5	.	.	CASSARVWETQYF	TGTGCCAGCAGTGCCAGGGTGTGGGAGACCCAGTACTTC
TRBV6-6	TRBJ1-1	.	.	CASSRQGVNTEAFF	TGTGCCAGCAGTAGGCAGGGAGTGAACACTGAAGCTTTCTTT
TRBV28	TRBJ2-1	.	.	CASSSGGYNEQFF	TGTGCCAGCAGTTCTGGAGGTTACAATGAGCAGTTCTTC
TRBV28	TRBJ1-2	.	.	CASSLWGPTDYGYTF	TGTGCCAGCAGTTTATGGGGCCCGACCGACTATGGCTACACCTTC
TRBV7-2	TRBJ2-7	.	TRBD2	CASSSGLAGDREQYF	TGTGCCAGCAGCTCGGGACTAGCGGGAGATCGGGAGCAGTACTTC
TRBV11-2	TRBJ2-3	.	TRBD1	CASSLTGGRYF	TGTGCCAGCAGCTTGACAGGGGGCCGGTATTTT
TRBV4-2	TRBJ2-5	once	.	CASSQDTGHNQETQYF	TGTGCCAGCAGCCAAGATACGGGTCATAACCAAGAGACCCAGTACTTC
TRBV9	TRBJ2-2	.	.	CASSVGGRSTGELFF	TGTGCCAGCAGCGTAGGCGGAAGGTCGACCGGGGAGCTGTTTTTT
TRBV14	TRBJ1-1	once	.	CASSRGLDTEAFF	TGTGCCAGCAGCCGGGGGTTGGACACTGAAGCTTTCTTT
TRBV19	TRBJ1-2	.	.	CASNLPGFNYGYTF	TGTGCCAGTAACTTACCGGGTTTCAACTATGGCTACACCTTC
TRBV6-1	TRBJ1-5	.	.	CASSHRDVERPQHF	TGTGCCAGCAGTCACAGGGACGTCGAACGGCCCCAGCATTTT
TRBV19	TRBJ1-3	.	.	CASSLRGSGNTIYF	TGTGCCAGTAGCCTTCGGGGCAGCGGAAACACCATATATTTT
TRBV6-6	TRBJ2-3	.	.	CASGPTRTDTQYF	TGTGCCAGCGGTCCGACCCGCACAGATACGCAGTATTTT
TRBV30	TRBJ2-7	once	.	CAWSVTFEQYF	TGTGCCTGGAGTGTAACATTCGAGCAGTACTTC
TRBV5-1	TRBJ2-1	.	.	CASSQDPSKGSYNEQFF	TGCGCCAGCAGCCAGGACCCATCCAAGGGCTCCTACAATGAGCAGTTCTTC
TRBV7-2	TRBJ1-2	.	.	CASSLRELGAYGYTF	TGTGCCAGCAGCTTAAGAGAGCTGGGAGCATATGGCTACACCTTC
TRBV6-1	TRBJ2-4	.	.	CASSRWGPAKNIQYF	TGTGCCAGCAGTCGGTGGGGGCCGGCCAAAAACATTCAGTACTTC
TRBV7-9	TRBJ2-2	.	.	CASSPRASANTGELFF	TGTGCCAGCAGCCCCCGAGCTAGCGCGAACACCGGGGAGCTGTTTTTT
TRBV7-3	TRBJ2-3	once	.	CASSLISTPKQYF	TGTGCCAGCAGCTTAATCTCCACTCCCAAGCAGTATTTT
TRBV29-1	TRBJ2-7	.	.	CSVLLSYEQYF	TGCAGCGTTCTTCTCTCCTACGAGCAGTACTTC